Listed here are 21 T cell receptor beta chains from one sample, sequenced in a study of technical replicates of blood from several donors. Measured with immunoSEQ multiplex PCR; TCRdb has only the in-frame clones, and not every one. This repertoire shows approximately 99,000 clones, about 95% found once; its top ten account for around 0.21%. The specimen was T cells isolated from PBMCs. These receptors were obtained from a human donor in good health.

The CDR3 DNA follows: TGTGCCAGCAGCCGCCCGCGTTACGAGCAGTACTTC. This codes for CASSRPRYEQYF. This rearrangement joins TRBV5-6 to TRBJ2-5; no reliable D call. With the DNA end fitting TRBJ2-7 better, the J assignment may be wrong. CDR1 SGHDT and CDR2 YYEEEE come from the germline V gene. This CDR3 has 12 amino acids.

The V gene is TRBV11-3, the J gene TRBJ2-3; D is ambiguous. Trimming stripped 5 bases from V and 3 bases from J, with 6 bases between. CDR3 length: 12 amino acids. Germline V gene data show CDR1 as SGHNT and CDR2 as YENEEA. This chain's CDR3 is CASSPNTDTQYF. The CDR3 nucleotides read TGTGCCAGCAGCCCAAATACAGATACGCAGTATTTT.

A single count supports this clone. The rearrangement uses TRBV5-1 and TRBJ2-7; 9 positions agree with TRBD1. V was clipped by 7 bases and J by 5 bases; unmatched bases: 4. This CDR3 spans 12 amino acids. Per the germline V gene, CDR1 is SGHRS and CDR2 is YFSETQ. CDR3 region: CASGGTGNEQYF. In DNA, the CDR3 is TGCGCCAGCGGGGGGACAGGGAACGAGCAGTACTTC.

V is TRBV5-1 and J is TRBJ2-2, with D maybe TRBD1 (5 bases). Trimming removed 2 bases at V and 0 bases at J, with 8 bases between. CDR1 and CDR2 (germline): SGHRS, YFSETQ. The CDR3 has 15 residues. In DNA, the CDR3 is TGCGCCAGCAGCTTAGGGGCGACGAACACCGGGGAGCTGTTTTTT. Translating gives CASSLGATNTGELFF.

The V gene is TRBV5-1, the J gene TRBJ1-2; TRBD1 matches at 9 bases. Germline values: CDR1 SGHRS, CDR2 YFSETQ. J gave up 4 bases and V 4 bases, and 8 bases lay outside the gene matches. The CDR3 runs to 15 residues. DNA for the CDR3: TGCGCCAGCAGCCCCCTTACAGGGGGCAGCTATGGCTACACCTTC. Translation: CASSPLTGGSYGYTF.

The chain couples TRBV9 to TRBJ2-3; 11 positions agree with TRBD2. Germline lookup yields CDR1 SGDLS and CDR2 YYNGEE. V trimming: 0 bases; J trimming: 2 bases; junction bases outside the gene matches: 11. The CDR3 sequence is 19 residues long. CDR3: CASSVVPSLAGGHTDTQYF. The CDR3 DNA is TGTGCCAGCAGCGTAGTCCCATCTCTAGCGGGAGGACACACAGATACGCAGTATTTT.

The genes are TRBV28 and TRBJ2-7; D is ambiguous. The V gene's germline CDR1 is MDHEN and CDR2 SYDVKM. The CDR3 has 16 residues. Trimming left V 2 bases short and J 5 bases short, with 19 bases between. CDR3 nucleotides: TGTGCCAGCAGTTTAAAAGGATGGTATGGAGAAGACGAGCAGTACTTC. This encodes CASSLKGWYGEDEQYF.

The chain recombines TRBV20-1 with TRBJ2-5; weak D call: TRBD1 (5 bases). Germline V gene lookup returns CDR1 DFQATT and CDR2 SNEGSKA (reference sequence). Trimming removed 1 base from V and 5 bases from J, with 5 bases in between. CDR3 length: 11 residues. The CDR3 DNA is TGCAGTGCTAGAGGACAGGAGACCCAGTACTTC. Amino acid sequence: CSARGQETQYF.

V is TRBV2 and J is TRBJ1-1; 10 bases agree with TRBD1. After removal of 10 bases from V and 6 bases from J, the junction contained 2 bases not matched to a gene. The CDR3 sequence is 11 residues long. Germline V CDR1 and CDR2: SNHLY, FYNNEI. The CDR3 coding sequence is TGTGCCACTGGACAGGGGGCTGAAGCTTTCTTT. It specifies CATGQGAEAFF.

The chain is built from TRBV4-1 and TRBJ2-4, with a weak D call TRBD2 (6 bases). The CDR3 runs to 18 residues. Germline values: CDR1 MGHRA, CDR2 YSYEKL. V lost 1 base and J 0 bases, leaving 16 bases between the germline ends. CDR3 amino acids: CASSQGSQGLLAKNIQYF. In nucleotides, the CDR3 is TGCGCCAGCAGCCAAGGAAGTCAGGGACTGCTAGCCAAAAACATTCAGTACTTC.

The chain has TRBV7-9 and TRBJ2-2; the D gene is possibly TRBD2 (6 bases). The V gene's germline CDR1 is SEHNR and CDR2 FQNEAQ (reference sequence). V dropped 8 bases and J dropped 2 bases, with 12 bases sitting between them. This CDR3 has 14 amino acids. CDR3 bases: TGTGCCAGCGGCGGGGACTCCAACACCGGGGAGCTGTTTTTT. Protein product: CASGGDSNTGELFF.

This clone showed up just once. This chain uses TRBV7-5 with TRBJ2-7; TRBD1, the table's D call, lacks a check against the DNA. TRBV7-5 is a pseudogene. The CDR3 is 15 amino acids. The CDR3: CVRSSGQGGGCEQYF. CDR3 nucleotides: TGTGTCAGAAGCTCGGGACAGGGAGGGGGATGTGAGCAGTACTTC.

In nucleotides, the CDR3 is TGTGCCAGCAGTTCTCGGGGGGGGGTCACAGATACGCAGTATTTT. This codes for CASSSRGGVTDTQYF. The V call is TRBV6-6, the J call TRBJ2-3, with 8 bases fitting TRBD2. Germline-derived CDR1 and CDR2 are MNHNY and SVGAGI (reference sequence). CDR3 size: 15 residues. Trimming took 4 bases from V and 2 from J; bases not matched to a gene: 5.

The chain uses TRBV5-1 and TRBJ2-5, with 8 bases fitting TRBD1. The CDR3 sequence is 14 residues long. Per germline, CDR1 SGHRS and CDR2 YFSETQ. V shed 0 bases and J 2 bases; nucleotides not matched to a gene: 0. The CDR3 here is CASSLGQGQETQYF. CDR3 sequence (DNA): TGCGCCAGCAGCTTGGGACAGGGGCAAGAGACCCAGTACTTC. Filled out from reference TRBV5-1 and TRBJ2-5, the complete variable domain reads KAGVTQTPRYLIKTRGQQVTLSCSPISGHRSVSWYQQTPGQGLQFLFEYFSETQRNKGNFPGRFSGRQFSNSRSEMNVSTLELGDSALYLCASSLGQGQETQYFGPGTRLLVL.

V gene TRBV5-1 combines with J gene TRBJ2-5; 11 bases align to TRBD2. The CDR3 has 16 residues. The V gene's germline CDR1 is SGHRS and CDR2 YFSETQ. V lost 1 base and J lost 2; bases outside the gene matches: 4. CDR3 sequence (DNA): TGCGCCAGCAGCTTGACTAGCGGGGGTTTTCAAGAGACCCAGTACTTC. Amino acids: CASSLTSGGFQETQYF.

Here the CDR3 reads CASSVLAGEFYEQYF. CDR3 coding DNA: TGTGCCAGCTCCGTACTAGCGGGAGAATTCTACGAGCAGTACTTC. The chain uses TRBV2 and TRBJ2-7; TRBD2 matches at 11 bases. The CDR3 has 15 amino acids. The V gene end was trimmed by 8 bases and the J gene end by 3 bases; junction bases not matched to a gene: 9. Looked up from germline, CDR1 is SNHLY and CDR2 is FYNNEI.

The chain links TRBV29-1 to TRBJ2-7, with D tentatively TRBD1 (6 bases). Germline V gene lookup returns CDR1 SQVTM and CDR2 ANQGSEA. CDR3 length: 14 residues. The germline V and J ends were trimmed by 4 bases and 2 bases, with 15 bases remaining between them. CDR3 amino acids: CSVVVLGGPYEQYF. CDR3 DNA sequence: TGCAGCGTTGTGGTCCTAGGGGGACCCTACGAGCAGTACTTC.

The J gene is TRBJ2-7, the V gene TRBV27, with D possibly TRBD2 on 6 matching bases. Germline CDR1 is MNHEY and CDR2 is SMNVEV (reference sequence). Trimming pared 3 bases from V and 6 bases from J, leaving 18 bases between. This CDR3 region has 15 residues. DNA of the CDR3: TGTGCCAGCAGTTTTTCCACTAGCAGGGTCGCCGAGCAGTACTTC. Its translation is CASSFSTSRVAEQYF.

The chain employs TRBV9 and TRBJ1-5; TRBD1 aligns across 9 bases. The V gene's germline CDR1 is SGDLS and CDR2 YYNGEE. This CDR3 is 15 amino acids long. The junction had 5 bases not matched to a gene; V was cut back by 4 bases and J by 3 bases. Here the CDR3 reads CASSPGTGNNQPQHF. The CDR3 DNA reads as TGTGCCAGCAGCCCCGGGACAGGGAACAATCAGCCCCAGCATTTT.

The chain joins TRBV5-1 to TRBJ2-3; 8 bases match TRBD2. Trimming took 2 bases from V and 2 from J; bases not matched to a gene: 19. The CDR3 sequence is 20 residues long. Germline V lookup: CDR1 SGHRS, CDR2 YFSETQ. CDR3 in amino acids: CASSLTPPLPGRGDTDTQYF. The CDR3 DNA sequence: TGCGCCAGCAGCTTAACCCCTCCGTTGCCCGGGAGGGGAGACACAGATACGCAGTATTTT. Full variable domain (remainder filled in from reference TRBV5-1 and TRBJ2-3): KAGVTQTPRYLIKTRGQQVTLSCSPISGHRSVSWYQQTPGQGLQFLFEYFSETQRNKGNFPGRFSGRQFSNSRSEMNVSTLELGDSALYLCASSLTPPLPGRGDTDTQYFGPGTRLTVL.

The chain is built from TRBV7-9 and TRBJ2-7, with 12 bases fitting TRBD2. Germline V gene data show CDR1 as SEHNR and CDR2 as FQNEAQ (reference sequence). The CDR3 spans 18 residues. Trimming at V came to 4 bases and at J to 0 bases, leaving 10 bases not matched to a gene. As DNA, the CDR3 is TGTGCCAGCAGCTCTCGACTAGCGGGAGAGGACCCCTCCTACGAGCAGTACTTC. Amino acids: CASSSRLAGEDPSYEQYF.